The next 21 T cell receptor beta chains were all read from a single sample in a study of shared clonotypes between healthy human individuals. This table comes from immunoSEQ multiplex PCR, and its TCRdb copy is limited to in-frame clones, with some not included. The repertoire holds hundreds of thousands of clones, with around 72% as singletons. Sequencing was carried out using memory CD4+ T cells sorted from blood. The subset: CD45RA-negative fraction. Every receptor here comes from a woman in her twenties or thirties in good health.

This clone was detected once. The V call is TRBV5-6, the J call TRBJ2-1; 11 nucleotides agree with TRBD2. The germline V gene has CDR1 SGHDT and CDR2 YYEEEE. The CDR3 runs to 15 residues. V was clipped by 4 bases and J by 4 bases; unmatched bases: 4. The CDR3 DNA reads as TGTGCCAGCAGCAAAGGGACTAGCGGATACAATGAGCAGTTCTTC. This sequence encodes CASSKGTSGYNEQFF.

J is TRBJ1-1 and V is TRBV5-1, with unresolved D. Trimming stripped 6 bases from V and 4 bases from J, with 13 bases between. Per the germline V gene, CDR1 is SGHRS and CDR2 is YFSETQ. The CDR3 extends over 13 amino acids. CDR3 in DNA: TGCGCCAGCACCCCTGGAGGGAGCACTGAAGCTTTCTTT. Amino acid sequence: CASTPGGSTEAFF.

The rearrangement joins TRBV7-4 to TRBJ1-4; D gene uncertain. Looked up from germline, CDR1 is SGHVT and CDR2 is SQSDAQ. The CDR3 spans 15 residues. Trimming shortened V by 2 bases and J by 7 bases, and 14 bases separated the two germline ends. Here the CDR3 DNA reads TGTGCCAGCAGCTTAAAGTCCCTCACGGGTGAAAAACTGTTTTTT. This gives the protein CASSLKSLTGEKLFF. Drawing the rest from reference TRBV7-4 and TRBJ1-4, the complete variable domain is GAGVSQSPRYKVAKRGRDVALRCDSISGHVTLYWYRQTLGQGSEVLTYSQSDAQRDKSGRPSGRFSAERPERSVSTLKIQRTEQGDSAVYLCASSLKSLTGEKLFFGSGTQLSVL.

The CDR3 DNA is TGCGCCAGCAGCCAAGCCGGACTAGCGGGATTCCAAGAGACCCAGTACTTC. Its protein product is CASSQAGLAGFQETQYF. The chain is built from TRBV4-1 and TRBJ2-5; 12 bases map to TRBD2. Per the germline V gene, CDR1 is MGHRA and CDR2 is YSYEKL. Trimming removed 1 base from V and 1 base from J; junction bases left unmatched: 4. The CDR3 consists of 17 residues.

The genes are TRBV13 and TRBJ2-3, with D perhaps assigned TRBD1 or TRBD2 (5 bases each). V shed 5 bases and J shed 1 base, with 10 bases lying between them. The CDR3 length is 14 residues. The germline CDR1 and CDR2 sequences are PRHDT and FYEKMQ (reference sequence). Written as DNA, the CDR3 is TGTGCCAGCAGCAGTAGAGGGGGCACAGATACGCAGTATTTT. This sequence encodes CASSSRGGTDTQYF.

This clone was detected many times. Additional DNA sequences in this sample encode the identical CDR3. The chain joins TRBV27 to TRBJ2-7; D is uncertain. The CDR3 covers 15 residues. Trimming left V 0 bases short and J 0 bases short, with 9 bases between. In germline, CDR1 is MNHEY, CDR2 SMNVEV (reference sequence). The CDR3 nucleotides read TGTGCCAGCAGTTTATCAGTTCGGAGCTCCTACGAGCAGTACTTC. Translation: CASSLSVRSSYEQYF.

Concerning this clone: The sample carries other DNA sequences with the same CDR3. This chain connects TRBV28 to TRBJ1-2; no definite D call. V gave up 7 bases and J gave up 1 base, with 4 bases separating them. Germline-derived CDR1 and CDR2 are MDHEN and SYDVKM. This CDR3 contains 11 residues. The CDR3 nucleotides are TGTGCCAGCACTAGTAACTATGGCTACACCTTC. Translating it yields CASTSNYGYTF.

At least ten counts were recorded for this clone. Other DNA sequences from this sample encode an identical CDR3 as well. This sequence joins TRBV7-3 and TRBJ2-5, with D unresolved. The CDR3 consists of 16 residues. Germline CDR1 reads SGHTA; CDR2 reads FQGTGA. V was cut by 4 bases and J by 6 bases, with 21 bases left in between. In DNA, the CDR3 is TGTGCCAGCAGCTCCTCCGGGCCCCCCGGTGGAAAGACCCAGTACTTC. Amino acid sequence: CASSSSGPPGGKTQYF.

The chain carries TRBV28 and TRBJ1-3; possibly TRBD1 for D (5 bases). CDR1 and CDR2 (germline): MDHEN, SYDVKM. V was shortened by 4 bases and J by 4 bases, with 11 bases between the two germline ends. The CDR3 is 14 residues long. CDR3 DNA: TGTGCCAGCAGTTATGGGACGTTAGGAAACACCATATATTTT. Its protein product is CASSYGTLGNTIYF.

The genes are TRBV30 and TRBJ2-7; TRBD1 matches at 7 bases. This CDR3 contains 12 residues. CDR1 is GTSNPN, CDR2 SVGIG, per germline (reference sequence). J lost 0 bases, V lost 8 bases, and 4 bases had no gene match. The CDR3 loop is CAQGESSYEQYF. The DNA for the CDR3 is TGTGCCCAGGGGGAGAGCTCCTACGAGCAGTACTTC. Together with reference TRBV30 and TRBJ2-7, the CDR3 gives the full variable domain: SQTIHQWPATLVQPVGSPLSLECTVEGTSNPNLYWYRQAAGRGLQLLFYSVGIGQISSEVPQNLSASRPQDRQFILSSKKLLLSDSGFYLCAQGESSYEQYFGPGTRLTVT.

The CDR3 loop is CASKRTGWSPYF. CDR3 in DNA: TGTGCCAGCAAAAGGACAGGGTGGTCCCCGTACTTC. This chain links TRBV2 with TRBJ2-5; 8 bases agree with TRBD1. The ends lost 7 bases at V and 13 bases at J; junction bases unmatched: 11. This CDR3 comprises 12 residues. Germline V lookup: CDR1 SNHLY, CDR2 FYNNEI.

CDR3 DNA sequence: TGTGCCAGCAGATATCGGGACAGGGGCTCTGGAAACACCATATATTTT. It is translated as CASRYRDRGSGNTIYF. The chain couples TRBV28 to TRBJ1-3; 10 nucleotides agree with TRBD1. Germline trimming cut 6 bases from V and 0 bases from J; bases unmatched to any gene: 5. Per germline, CDR1 MDHEN and CDR2 SYDVKM. This CDR3 region has 16 residues.

The chain joins TRBV30 to TRBJ2-2; 13 nucleotides agree with TRBD2. The CDR3 is made up of 17 amino acids. V lost 8 bases, J lost 3 bases, and 12 bases stayed unmatched. The germline V gene has CDR1 GTSNPN and CDR2 SVGIG (reference sequence). The DNA of the CDR3 is TGTGCCCGCGGACTAGCGGGAGAGTGGAGGGACACCGGGGAGCTGTTTTTT. Protein sequence: CARGLAGEWRDTGELFF.

This chain links TRBV5-1 with TRBJ2-2; 8 bases match TRBD2. The germline gives CDR1 SGHRS, CDR2 YFSETQ. The junction had 7 bases not matched to a gene; V was cut back by 0 bases and J by 6 bases. The CDR3 sequence is 16 residues long. The CDR3: CASSLDLLAVAGELFF. The CDR3 DNA follows: TGCGCCAGCAGCTTGGACTTACTAGCGGTGGCCGGGGAGCTGTTTTTT.

The genes are TRBV11-2 and TRBJ1-1, with a tentative D call TRBD1 (6 bases). This CDR3 is built from 15 residues. V was cut by 4 bases and J by 5 bases, with 17 bases left in between. Germline-derived CDR1 and CDR2 are SGHAT and FQNNGV. The CDR3 here is CASSSAGGAGTEAFF. Written as DNA, the CDR3 is TGTGCCAGCAGCTCAGCCGGGGGCGCGGGTACTGAAGCTTTCTTT.

This clone appeared once. The chain carries TRBV7-8 and TRBJ2-1; a weak D match, TRBD1 (6 bases). Trimming shortened V by 5 bases and J by 8 bases, and 16 bases separated the two germline ends. This CDR3 region has 14 residues. Germline CDR1 is SGHVS and CDR2 is FQNEAQ. The CDR3 region has the DNA TGTGCCAGCAGCCGCCGTGGGGGCGGATATGAGCAGTTCTTC. Its translation: CASSRRGGGYEQFF.

CDR3 bases: TGCGCCAGCAGCCAGAGTATAGCGGGATCCACAGATACGCAGTATTTT. It translates to CASSQSIAGSTDTQYF. The J gene is TRBJ2-3, the V gene TRBV4-1, with 8 bases matching TRBD2. The CDR3 sequence is 16 residues long. The germline V gene encodes CDR1 MGHRA and CDR2 YSYEKL. After removal of 3 bases from V and 2 bases from J, the junction contained 7 bases not matched to a gene.

This chain joins TRBV7-9 and TRBJ1-2, with 7 bases fitting TRBD1. Looked up from germline, CDR1 is SEHNR and CDR2 is FQNEAQ (reference sequence). After removal of 6 bases from V and 7 bases from J, the junction contained 11 bases not matched to a gene. The CDR3 totals 14 residues. The chain's CDR3 is CASSLVQGVGGYTF. The CDR3 DNA is TGTGCCAGCAGTCTAGTCCAGGGGGTTGGTGGCTACACCTTC.

The chain carries TRBV7-9 and TRBJ1-2, with D perhaps TRBD1 (5 bases). Germline loops: CDR1 SEHNR, CDR2 FQNEAQ (reference sequence). This CDR3 has 16 amino acids. V was pared by 1 base and J by 3 bases, with 15 bases between. CDR3 loop: CASSLGLRVGDYGYTF. In nucleotides, the CDR3 is TGTGCCAGCAGCTTAGGTTTGAGGGTAGGGGACTATGGCTACACCTTC.

Regarding this clone: This sample also contains other DNA sequences that code for the same CDR3. This chain uses TRBV5-1 with TRBJ2-7; D not certain. The CDR3 loop spans 13 amino acids. Germline assignment: CDR1 SGHRS and CDR2 YFSETQ. V lost 0 bases and J lost 3, with 7 bases in between. Here the CDR3 DNA reads TGCGCCAGCAGCTTGGCTACCAACTACGAGCAGTACTTC. Its translation: CASSLATNYEQYF.

The chain carries TRBV6-5 and TRBJ2-7, with a weak D call TRBD1 (6 bases). Germline loops: CDR1 MNHEY, CDR2 SVGAGI. Trimming took 2 bases from V and 6 from J, leaving 11 bases between them. The CDR3 extends over 13 amino acids. The DNA of the CDR3 is TGTGCCAGCAGTTACGAGTGGGGGCGCGAGCAGTACTTC. The encoded protein is CASSYEWGREQYF.